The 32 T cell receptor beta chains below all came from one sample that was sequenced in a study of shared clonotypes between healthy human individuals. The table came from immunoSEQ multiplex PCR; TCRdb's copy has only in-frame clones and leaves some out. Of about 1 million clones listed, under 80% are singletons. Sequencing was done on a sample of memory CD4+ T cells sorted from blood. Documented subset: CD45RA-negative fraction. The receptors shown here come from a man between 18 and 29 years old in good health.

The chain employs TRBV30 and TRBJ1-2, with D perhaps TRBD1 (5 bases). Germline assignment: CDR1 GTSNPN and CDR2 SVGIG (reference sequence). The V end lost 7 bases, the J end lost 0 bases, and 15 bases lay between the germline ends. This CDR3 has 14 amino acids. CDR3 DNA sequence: TGTGCCTCGTCGGGGCGGGGAGCTAACTATGGCTACACCTTC. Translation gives CASSGRGANYGYTF.

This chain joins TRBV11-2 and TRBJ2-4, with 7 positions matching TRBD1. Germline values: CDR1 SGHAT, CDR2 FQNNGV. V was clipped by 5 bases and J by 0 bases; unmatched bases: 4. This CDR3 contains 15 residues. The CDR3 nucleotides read TGTGCCAGCAGCCCACGACAGGGAGCCAAAAACATTCAGTACTTC. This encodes CASSPRQGAKNIQYF.

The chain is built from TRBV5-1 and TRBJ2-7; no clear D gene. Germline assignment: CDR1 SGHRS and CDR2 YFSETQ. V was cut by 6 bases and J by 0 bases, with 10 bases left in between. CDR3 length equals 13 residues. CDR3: CASKTGVSYEQYF. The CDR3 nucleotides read TGCGCCAGCAAAACTGGGGTCTCCTACGAGCAGTACTTC.

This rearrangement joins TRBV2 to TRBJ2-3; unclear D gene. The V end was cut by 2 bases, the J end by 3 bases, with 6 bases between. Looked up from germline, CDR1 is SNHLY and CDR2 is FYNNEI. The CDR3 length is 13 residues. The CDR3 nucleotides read TGTGCCAGCAGTGAACGGGCTACAGATACGCAGTATTTT. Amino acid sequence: CASSERATDTQYF. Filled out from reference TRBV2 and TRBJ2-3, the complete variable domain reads EPEVTQTPSHQVTQMGQEVILRCVPISNHLYFYWYRQILGQKVEFLVSFYNNEISEKSEIFDDQFSVERPDGSNFTLKIRSTKLEDSAMYFCASSERATDTQYFGPGTRLTVL.

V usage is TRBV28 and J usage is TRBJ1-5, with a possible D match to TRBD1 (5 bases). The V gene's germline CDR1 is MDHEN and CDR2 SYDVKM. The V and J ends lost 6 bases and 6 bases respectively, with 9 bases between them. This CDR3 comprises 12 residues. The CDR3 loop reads CASRQESQPQHF. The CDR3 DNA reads TGTGCCAGCAGACAGGAGAGTCAGCCCCAGCATTTT. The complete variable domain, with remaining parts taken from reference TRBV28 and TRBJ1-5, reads DVKVTQSSRYLVKRTGEKVFLECVQDMDHENMFWYRQDPGLGLRLIYFSYDVKMKEKGDIPEGYSVSREKKERFSLILESASTNQTSMYLCASRQESQPQHFGDGTRLSIL.

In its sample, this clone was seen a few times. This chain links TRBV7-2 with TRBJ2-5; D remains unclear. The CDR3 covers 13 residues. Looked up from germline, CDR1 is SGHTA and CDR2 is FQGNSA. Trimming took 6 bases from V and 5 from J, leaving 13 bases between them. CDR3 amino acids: CASSFNPRETQYF. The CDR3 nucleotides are TGTGCCAGCAGTTTCAACCCTAGGGAGACCCAGTACTTC.

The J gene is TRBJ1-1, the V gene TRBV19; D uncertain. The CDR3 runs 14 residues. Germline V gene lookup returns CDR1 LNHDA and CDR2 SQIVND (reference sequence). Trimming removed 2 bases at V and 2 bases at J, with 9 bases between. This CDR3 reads CASSILPGNTEAFF. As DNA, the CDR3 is TGTGCCAGTAGTATATTACCGGGAAACACTGAAGCTTTCTTT. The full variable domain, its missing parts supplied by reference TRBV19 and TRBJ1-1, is DGGITQSPKYLFRKEGQNVTLSCEQNLNHDAMYWYRQDPGQGLRLIYYSQIVNDFQKGDIAEGYSVSREKKESFPLTVTSAQKNPTAFYLCASSILPGNTEAFFGQGTRLTVV.

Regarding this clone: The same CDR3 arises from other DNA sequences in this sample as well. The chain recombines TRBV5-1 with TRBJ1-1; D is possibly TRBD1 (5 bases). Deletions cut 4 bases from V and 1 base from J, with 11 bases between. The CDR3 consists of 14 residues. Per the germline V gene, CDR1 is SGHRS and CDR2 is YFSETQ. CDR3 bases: TGCGCCAGCAGCGCCGGGACCGCGAACACTGAAGCTTTCTTT. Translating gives CASSAGTANTEAFF.

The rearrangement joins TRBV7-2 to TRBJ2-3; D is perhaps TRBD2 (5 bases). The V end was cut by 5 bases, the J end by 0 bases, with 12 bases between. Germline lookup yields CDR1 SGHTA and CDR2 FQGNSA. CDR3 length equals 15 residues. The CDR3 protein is CASSPGLRSTDTQYF. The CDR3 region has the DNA TGTGCCAGCAGCCCCGGACTTCGTAGCACAGATACGCAGTATTTT.

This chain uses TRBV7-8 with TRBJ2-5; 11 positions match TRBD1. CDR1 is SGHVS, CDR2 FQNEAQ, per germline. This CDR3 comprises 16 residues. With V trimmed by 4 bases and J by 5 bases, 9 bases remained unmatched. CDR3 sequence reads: CASSYRPDRGRETQYF. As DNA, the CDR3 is TGTGCCAGCAGCTACCGTCCGGACAGGGGGCGGGAGACCCAGTACTTC. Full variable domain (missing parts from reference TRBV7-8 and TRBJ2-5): GAGVSQSPRYKVAKRGQDVALRCDPISGHVSLFWYQQALGQGPEFLTYFQNEAQLDKSGLPSDRFFAERPEGSVSTLKIQRTQQEDSAVYLCASSYRPDRGRETQYFGPGTRLLVL.

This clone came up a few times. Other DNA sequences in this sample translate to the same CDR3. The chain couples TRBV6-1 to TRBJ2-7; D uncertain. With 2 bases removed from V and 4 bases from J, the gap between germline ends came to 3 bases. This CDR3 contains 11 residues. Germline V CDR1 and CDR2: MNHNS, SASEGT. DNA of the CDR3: TGTGCCAGCAGTGAATATTACGAGCAGTACTTC. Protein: CASSEYYEQYF.

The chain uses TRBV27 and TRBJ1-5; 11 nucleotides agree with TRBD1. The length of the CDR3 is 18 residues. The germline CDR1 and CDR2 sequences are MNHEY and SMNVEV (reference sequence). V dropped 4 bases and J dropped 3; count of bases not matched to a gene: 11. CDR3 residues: CASSSWTGGEDSNQPQHF. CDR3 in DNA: TGTGCCAGCAGTTCCTGGACAGGGGGCGAAGATTCCAATCAGCCCCAGCATTTT.

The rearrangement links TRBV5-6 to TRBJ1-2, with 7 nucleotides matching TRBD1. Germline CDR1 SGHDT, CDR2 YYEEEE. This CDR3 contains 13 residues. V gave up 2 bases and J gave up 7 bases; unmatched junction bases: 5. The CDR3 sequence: CASSLRGQGGYTF. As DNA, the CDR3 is TGTGCCAGCAGCTTAAGGGGGCAAGGTGGCTACACCTTC.

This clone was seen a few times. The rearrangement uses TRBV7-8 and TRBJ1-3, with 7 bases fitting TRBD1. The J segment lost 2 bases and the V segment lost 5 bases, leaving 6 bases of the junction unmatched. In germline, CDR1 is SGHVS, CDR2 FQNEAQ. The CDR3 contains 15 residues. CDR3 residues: CASSQQGLTGNTIYF. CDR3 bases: TGTGCCAGCAGCCAACAGGGGTTGACTGGAAACACCATATATTTT.

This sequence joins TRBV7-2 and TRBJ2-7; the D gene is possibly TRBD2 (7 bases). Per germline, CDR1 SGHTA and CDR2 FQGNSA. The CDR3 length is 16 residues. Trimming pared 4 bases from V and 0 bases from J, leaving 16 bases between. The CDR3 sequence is CASSYRGGASSYEQYF. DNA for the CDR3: TGTGCCAGCAGCTATAGGGGGGGAGCCAGCTCCTACGAGCAGTACTTC.

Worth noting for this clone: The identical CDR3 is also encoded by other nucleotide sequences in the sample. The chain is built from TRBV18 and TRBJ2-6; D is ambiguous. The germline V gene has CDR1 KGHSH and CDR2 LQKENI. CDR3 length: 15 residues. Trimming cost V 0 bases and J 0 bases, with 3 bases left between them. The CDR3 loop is CASSPPPSGANVLTF. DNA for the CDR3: TGTGCCAGCTCACCACCACCCTCTGGGGCCAACGTCCTGACTTTC.

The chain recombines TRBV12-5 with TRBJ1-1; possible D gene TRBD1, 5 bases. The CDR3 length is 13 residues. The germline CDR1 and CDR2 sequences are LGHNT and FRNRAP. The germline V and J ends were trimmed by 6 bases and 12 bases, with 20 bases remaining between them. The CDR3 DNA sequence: TGTGCTAGTGGCCCGAAAGAAACGGGGCGGACTTTCTTT. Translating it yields CASGPKETGRTFF.

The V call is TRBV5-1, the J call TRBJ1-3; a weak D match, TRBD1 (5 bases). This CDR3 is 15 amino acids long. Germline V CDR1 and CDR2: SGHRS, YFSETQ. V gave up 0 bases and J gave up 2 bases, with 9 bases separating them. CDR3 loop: CASSLGGRAGNTIYF. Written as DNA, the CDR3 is TGCGCCAGCAGCTTGGGCGGCAGGGCTGGAAACACCATATATTTT. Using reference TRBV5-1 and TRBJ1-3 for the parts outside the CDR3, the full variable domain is KAGVTQTPRYLIKTRGQQVTLSCSPISGHRSVSWYQQTPGQGLQFLFEYFSETQRNKGNFPGRFSGRQFSNSRSEMNVSTLELGDSALYLCASSLGGRAGNTIYFGEGSWLTVV.

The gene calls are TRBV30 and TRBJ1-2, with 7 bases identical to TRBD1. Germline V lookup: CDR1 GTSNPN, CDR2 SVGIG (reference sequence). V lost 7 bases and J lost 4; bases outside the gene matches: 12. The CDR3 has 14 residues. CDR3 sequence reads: CALSSPGTVYGYTF. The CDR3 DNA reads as TGTGCCTTATCTTCGCCCGGGACAGTCTATGGCTACACCTTC.

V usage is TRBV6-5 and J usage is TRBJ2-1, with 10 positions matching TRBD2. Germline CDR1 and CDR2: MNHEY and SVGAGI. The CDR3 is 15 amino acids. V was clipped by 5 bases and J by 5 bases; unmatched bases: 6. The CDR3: CASSQGTSGNNEQFF. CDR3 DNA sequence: TGTGCCAGCAGTCAAGGCACTAGCGGGAACAATGAGCAGTTCTTC.

The CDR3 DNA reads TGTGCCAGCACTGGCAGTTACGAGCAGTACTTC. Protein sequence: CASTGSYEQYF. This chain uses TRBV6-5 with TRBJ2-7; D uncertain. The CDR3 sequence is 11 residues long. Trimming shortened V by 7 bases and J by 4 bases, and 8 bases separated the two germline ends. CDR1 and CDR2 from the germline V gene are MNHEY and SVGAGI.

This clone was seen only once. CDR3 sequence: CATHRTENTGELFF. CDR3 sequence (DNA): TGTGCCACCCATCGGACGGAGAACACCGGGGAGCTGTTTTTT. The J gene is TRBJ2-2, the V gene TRBV28; D unresolved. Trimming took 10 bases from V and 1 from J, leaving 13 bases between them. The CDR3 is 14 amino acids. The germline CDR1 and CDR2 sequences are MDHEN and SYDVKM.

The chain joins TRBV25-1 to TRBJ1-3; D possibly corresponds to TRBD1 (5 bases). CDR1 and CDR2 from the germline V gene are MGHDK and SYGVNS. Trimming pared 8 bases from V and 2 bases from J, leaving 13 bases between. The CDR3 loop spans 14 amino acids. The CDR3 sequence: CASGDRMAGNTIYF. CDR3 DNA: TGTGCCAGCGGGGACCGAATGGCTGGAAACACCATATATTTT.

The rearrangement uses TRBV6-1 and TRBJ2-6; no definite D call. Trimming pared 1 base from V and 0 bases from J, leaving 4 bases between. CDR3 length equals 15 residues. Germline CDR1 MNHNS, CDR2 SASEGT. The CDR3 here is CASSEVTSGANVLTF. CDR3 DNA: TGTGCCAGCAGTGAAGTCACCTCTGGGGCCAACGTCCTGACTTTC.

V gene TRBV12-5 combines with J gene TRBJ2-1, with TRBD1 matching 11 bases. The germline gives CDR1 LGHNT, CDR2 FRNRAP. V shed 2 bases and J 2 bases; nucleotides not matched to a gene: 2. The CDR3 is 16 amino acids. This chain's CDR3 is CASGLSGQGAYNEQFF. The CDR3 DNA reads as TGTGCTAGTGGTTTGTCGGGACAGGGGGCCTACAATGAGCAGTTCTTC.

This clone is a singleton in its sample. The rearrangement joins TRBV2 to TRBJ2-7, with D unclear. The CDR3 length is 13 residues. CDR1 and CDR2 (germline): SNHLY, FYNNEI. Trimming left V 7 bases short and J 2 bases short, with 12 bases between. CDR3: CASTSLGTYEQYF. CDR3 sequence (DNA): TGTGCCAGCACCTCCCTAGGAACCTACGAGCAGTACTTC.

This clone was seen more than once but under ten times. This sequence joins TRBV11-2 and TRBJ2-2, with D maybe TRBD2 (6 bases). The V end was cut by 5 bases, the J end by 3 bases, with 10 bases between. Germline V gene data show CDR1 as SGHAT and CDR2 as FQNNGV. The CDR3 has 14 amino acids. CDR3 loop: CASSLGLHTGELFF. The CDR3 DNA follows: TGTGCCAGCAGCCTGGGACTCCACACCGGGGAGCTGTTTTTT. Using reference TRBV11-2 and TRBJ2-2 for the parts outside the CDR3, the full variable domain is EAGVAQSPRYKIIEKRQSVAFWCNPISGHATLYWYQQILGQGPKLLIQFQNNGVVDDSQLPKDRFSAERLKGVDSTLKIQPAKLEDSAVYLCASSLGLHTGELFFGEGSRLTVL.

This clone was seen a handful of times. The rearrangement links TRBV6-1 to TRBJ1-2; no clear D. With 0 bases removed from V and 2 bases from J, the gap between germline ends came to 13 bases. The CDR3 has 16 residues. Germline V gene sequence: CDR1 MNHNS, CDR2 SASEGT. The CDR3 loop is CASSEAPLQSNYGYTF. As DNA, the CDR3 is TGTGCCAGCAGTGAAGCACCCTTGCAGTCCAACTATGGCTACACCTTC.

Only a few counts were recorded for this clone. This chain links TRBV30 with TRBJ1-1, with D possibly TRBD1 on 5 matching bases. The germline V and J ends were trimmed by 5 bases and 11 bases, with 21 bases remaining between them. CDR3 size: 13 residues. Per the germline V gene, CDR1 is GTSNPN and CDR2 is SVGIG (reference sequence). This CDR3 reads CAWASRGNERAFF. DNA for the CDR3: TGTGCCTGGGCCAGTCGGGGGAATGAAAGGGCTTTCTTT.

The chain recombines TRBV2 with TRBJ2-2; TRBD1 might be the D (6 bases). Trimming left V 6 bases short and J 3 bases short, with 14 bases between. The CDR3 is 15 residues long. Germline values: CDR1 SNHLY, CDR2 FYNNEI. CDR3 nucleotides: TGTGCCAGCAGAGTCGGCGGACAGCACACCGGGGAGCTGTTTTTT. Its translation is CASRVGGQHTGELFF.

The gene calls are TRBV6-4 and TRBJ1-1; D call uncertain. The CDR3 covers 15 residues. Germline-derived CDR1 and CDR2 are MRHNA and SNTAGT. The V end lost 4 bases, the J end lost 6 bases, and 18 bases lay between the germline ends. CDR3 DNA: TGTGCCAGCAGTGTCTTACCCCGAATGGGGTCTGAAGCTTTCTTT. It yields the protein CASSVLPRMGSEAFF.

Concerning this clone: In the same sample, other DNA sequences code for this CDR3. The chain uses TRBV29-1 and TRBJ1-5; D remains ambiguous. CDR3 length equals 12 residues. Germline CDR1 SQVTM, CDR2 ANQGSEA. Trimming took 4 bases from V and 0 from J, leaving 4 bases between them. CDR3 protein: CSVGNSNQPQHF. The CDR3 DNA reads TGCAGCGTTGGCAATAGCAATCAGCCCCAGCATTTT.